The 13 T cell receptor beta chains presented below share a single source sample, sequenced in a study of radiotherapy plus CTLA-4 blockade in lung cancer (dated by TCRdb to the late 2010s). Libraries were prepared through the immunoSEQ multiplex PCR assay. TCRdb stores this immuneACCESS table with in-frame sequences only. Part of the clones is absent; in the studies checked, under half of the shortfall reflects unresolved V genes, and no reason is known for the rest. The sample table records about 51,000 clones; 77% of these occur just once. The ten largest clones represent less than 3% of the sample. The sequencing used peripheral blood, collected from a patient treated with radiotherapy plus ipilimumab. The origin of the receptors is a human donor with non-small cell lung cancer whose response to radiotherapy plus ipilimumab could not be evaluated.

The chain combines TRBV19 with TRBJ2-3; D remains ambiguous. CDR3 length: 13 residues. The germline gives CDR1 LNHDA, CDR2 SQIVND (reference sequence). The germline V and J ends were trimmed by 3 bases and 6 bases, with 10 bases remaining between them. CDR3 sequence: CASSMGRGDTQYF. The CDR3 nucleotides read TGTGCCAGTAGTATGGGCCGTGGGGATACGCAGTATTTT.

The V and J genes are TRBV5-1 and TRBJ2-3; no clear D gene. This CDR3 comprises 13 residues. Germline loops: CDR1 SGHRS, CDR2 YFSETQ. Trimming pared 2 bases from V and 1 base from J, leaving 5 bases between. CDR3 sequence (DNA): TGCGCCAGCAGCTTTTCAGGCACAGATACGCAGTATTTT. Translation: CASSFSGTDTQYF.

This sequence joins TRBV9 and TRBJ2-1; 13 nucleotides agree with TRBD2. This CDR3 has 19 residues. In germline, CDR1 is SGDLS, CDR2 YYNGEE. Trimming cost V 0 bases and J 9 bases; bases outside gene matches: 15. This CDR3 is CASSVGDQPGLAGQSEQFF. The CDR3 nucleotides are TGTGCCAGCAGCGTAGGCGATCAACCGGGACTAGCGGGACAGAGTGAGCAGTTCTTC.

The gene calls are TRBV6-6 and TRBJ1-1; TRBD1 matches 8 bases. CDR1 MNHNY and CDR2 SVGAGI come from the germline V gene (reference sequence). Losses at the gene ends were 6 bases for V and 1 base for J; bases not matched to a gene: 4. The CDR3 spans 14 residues. CDR3 sequence reads: CASRSGTGNTEAFF. CDR3 DNA sequence: TGTGCCAGCAGATCCGGGACAGGGAACACTGAAGCTTTCTTT.

The chain links TRBV6-1 to TRBJ2-1; no clear D. Germline CDR1 reads MNHNS; CDR2 reads SASEGT. The CDR3 spans 15 residues. With 6 bases removed from V and 0 bases from J, the gap between germline ends came to 12 bases. As DNA, the CDR3 is TGTGCCAGCAGGGAGAAGGCAAACTCCTACAATGAGCAGTTCTTC. Translating gives CASREKANSYNEQFF.

The chain is built from TRBV27 and TRBJ2-7; TRBD1 might be the D (5 bases). The V and J ends lost 3 bases and 3 bases respectively, with 12 bases between them. The CDR3 runs to 14 residues. CDR1 and CDR2 (germline): MNHEY, SMNVEV (reference sequence). The CDR3 reads CASSLGQGLYEQYF. The DNA for the CDR3 is TGTGCCAGCAGTTTGGGTCAGGGCCTCTACGAGCAGTACTTC.

The chain joins TRBV4-1 to TRBJ2-1; no clear D gene. The CDR3 consists of 16 residues. From germline, CDR1 is MGHRA and CDR2 YSYEKL. V was clipped by 3 bases and J by 0 bases, with 12 bases between them. DNA of the CDR3: TGCGCCAGCAGCCAGGGCAGCCAGAGCTCCTACAATGAGCAGTTCTTC. It specifies CASSQGSQSSYNEQFF.

This sequence joins TRBV5-6 and TRBJ2-5; TRBD1 aligns across 9 bases. Germline V gene sequence: CDR1 SGHDT, CDR2 YYEEEE. The CDR3 loop spans 14 amino acids. V shed 4 bases and J 2 bases; nucleotides not matched to a gene: 3. The CDR3 loop reads CASSQGQGQETQYF. CDR3 bases: TGTGCCAGCAGCCAAGGACAGGGGCAAGAGACCCAGTACTTC.

This clone came up once. This chain joins TRBV7-8 and TRBJ1-1; tentatively, D is TRBD1 (5 bases). The germline V gene encodes CDR1 SGHVS and CDR2 FQNEAQ. The CDR3 spans 17 residues. The ends were cut back, 4 bases at V and 4 bases at J, with 22 bases in the middle. The CDR3 DNA reads as TGTGCCAGCAGCTACAGGTCCGGCGGGAGGGAAGGCACTGAAGCTTTCTTT. Its protein is CASSYRSGGREGTEAFF. The full variable domain, rest sourced from reference TRBV7-8 and TRBJ1-1, is GAGVSQSPRYKVAKRGQDVALRCDPISGHVSLFWYQQALGQGPEFLTYFQNEAQLDKSGLPSDRFFAERPEGSVSTLKIQRTQQEDSAVYLCASSYRSGGREGTEAFFGQGTRLTVV.

This clone appeared a few times. The genes are TRBV15 and TRBJ2-3, with 9 bases lining up with TRBD1. The V and J ends lost 3 bases and 6 bases, in that order; junction bases with no gene match: 13. Germline CDR1 reads LNHNV; CDR2 reads YYDKDF (reference sequence). CDR3 length: 17 amino acids. The CDR3 DNA reads as TGTGCCACCAGCAGTGGTTGGGACAGGGAAGTCCCCGATACGCAGTATTTT. Its protein is CATSSGWDREVPDTQYF.

This chain joins TRBV9 and TRBJ2-1; 9 nucleotides line up with TRBD2. The CDR3 is made up of 16 amino acids. Germline CDR1 is SGDLS and CDR2 is YYNGEE. V was pared by 0 bases and J by 8 bases, with 9 bases of the junction left unmatched. The CDR3 region has the DNA TGTGCCAGCAGCGTAGAAGGGCGGGGGGGGAGGGATGAGCAGTTCTTC. It encodes CASSVEGRGGRDEQFF. The full variable domain, completed using reference TRBV9 and TRBJ2-1, is DSGVTQTPKHLITATGQRVTLRCSPRSGDLSVYWYQQSLDQGLQFLIQYYNGEERAKGNILERFSAQQFPDLHSELNLSSLELGDSALYFCASSVEGRGGRDEQFFGPGTRLTVL.

The rearrangement uses TRBV30 and TRBJ1-1; D is uncertain. Per germline, CDR1 GTSNPN and CDR2 SVGIG (reference sequence). This CDR3 contains 13 residues. V was pared by 4 bases and J by 5 bases, with 14 bases between. The CDR3 region is CAWNLLEGTEAFF. The CDR3 DNA is TGTGCCTGGAACCTCTTGGAGGGAACTGAAGCTTTCTTT.

The V gene is TRBV29-1, the J gene TRBJ1-3; D is uncertain. This CDR3 spans 12 amino acids. The germline V gene encodes CDR1 SQVTM and CDR2 ANQGSEA. V was trimmed by 3 bases and J by 4 bases, leaving 7 bases between them. The CDR3: CSVDTRGNTIYF. In DNA, the CDR3 is TGCAGCGTTGACACGAGGGGAAACACCATATATTTT.